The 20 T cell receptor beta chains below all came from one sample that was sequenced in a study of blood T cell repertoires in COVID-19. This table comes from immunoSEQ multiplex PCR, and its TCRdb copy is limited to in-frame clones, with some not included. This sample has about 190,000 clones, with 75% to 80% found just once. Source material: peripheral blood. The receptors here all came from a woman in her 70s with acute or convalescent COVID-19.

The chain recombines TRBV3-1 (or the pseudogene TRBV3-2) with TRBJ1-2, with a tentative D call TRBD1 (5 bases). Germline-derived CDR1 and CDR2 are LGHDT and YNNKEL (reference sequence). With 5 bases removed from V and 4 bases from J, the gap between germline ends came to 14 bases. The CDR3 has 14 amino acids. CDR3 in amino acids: CASSSPRVGYGYTF. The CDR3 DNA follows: TGTGCCAGCAGCTCGCCCAGGGTAGGCTATGGCTACACCTTC.

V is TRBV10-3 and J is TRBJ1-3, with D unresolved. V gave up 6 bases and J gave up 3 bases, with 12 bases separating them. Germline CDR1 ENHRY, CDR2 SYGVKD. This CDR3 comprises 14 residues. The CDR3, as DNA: TGTGCCATCAGGCCCCGCGGGGATGGAAACACCATATATTTT. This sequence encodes CAIRPRGDGNTIYF.

This chain's CDR3 is CASSEDNSGKETQYF. The CDR3 bases are TGTGCCAGCAGTGAAGACAACAGCGGAAAAGAGACCCAGTACTTC. The chain has TRBV6-1 and TRBJ2-5; tentative D call: TRBD2 (5 bases). This CDR3 is built from 15 residues. Deletions cut 1 base from V and 3 bases from J, with 12 bases between. Germline CDR1 and CDR2: MNHNS and SASEGT.

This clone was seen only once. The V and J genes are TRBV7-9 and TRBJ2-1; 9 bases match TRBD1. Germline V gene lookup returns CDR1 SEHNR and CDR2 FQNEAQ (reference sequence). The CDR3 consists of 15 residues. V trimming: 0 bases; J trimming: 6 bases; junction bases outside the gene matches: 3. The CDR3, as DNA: TGTGCCAGCAGCTTAGCGGACAGGGGTATCAATGAGCAGTTCTTC. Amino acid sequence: CASSLADRGINEQFF. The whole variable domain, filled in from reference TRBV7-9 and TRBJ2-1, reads DTGVSQNPRHKITKRGQNVTFRCDPISEHNRLYWYRQTLGQGPEFLTYFQNEAQLEKSRLLSDRFSAERPKGSFSTLEIQRTEQGDSAMYLCASSLADRGINEQFFGPGTRLTVL.

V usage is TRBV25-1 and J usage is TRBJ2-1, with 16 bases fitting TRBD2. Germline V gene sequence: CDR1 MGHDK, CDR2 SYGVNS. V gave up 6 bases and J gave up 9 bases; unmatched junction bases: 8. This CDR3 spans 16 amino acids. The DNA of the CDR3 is TGTGCCAGCAGGGCAACCGGGACTAGCGGGAGGGGTGAGCAGTTCTTC. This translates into CASRATGTSGRGEQFF.

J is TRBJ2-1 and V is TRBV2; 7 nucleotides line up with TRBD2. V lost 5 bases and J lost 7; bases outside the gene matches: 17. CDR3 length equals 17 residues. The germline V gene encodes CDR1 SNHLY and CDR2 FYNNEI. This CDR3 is CASSPMYGAGIQNEQFF. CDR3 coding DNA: TGTGCCAGCAGTCCGATGTACGGAGCGGGAATCCAGAATGAGCAGTTCTTC.

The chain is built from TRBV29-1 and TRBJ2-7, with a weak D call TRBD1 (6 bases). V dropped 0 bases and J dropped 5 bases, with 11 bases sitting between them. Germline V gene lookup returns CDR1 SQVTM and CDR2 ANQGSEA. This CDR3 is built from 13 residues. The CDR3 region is CSVEDLTGDEQYF. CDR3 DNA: TGCAGCGTTGAAGACCTGACAGGAGACGAGCAGTACTTC.

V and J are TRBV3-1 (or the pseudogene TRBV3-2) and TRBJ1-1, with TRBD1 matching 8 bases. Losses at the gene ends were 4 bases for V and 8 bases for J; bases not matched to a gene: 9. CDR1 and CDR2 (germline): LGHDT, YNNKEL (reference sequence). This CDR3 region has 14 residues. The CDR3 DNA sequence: TGTGCCAGCAGCCTTTCAGGGGGCGCCTGGGAAGCTTTCTTT. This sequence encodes CASSLSGGAWEAFF.

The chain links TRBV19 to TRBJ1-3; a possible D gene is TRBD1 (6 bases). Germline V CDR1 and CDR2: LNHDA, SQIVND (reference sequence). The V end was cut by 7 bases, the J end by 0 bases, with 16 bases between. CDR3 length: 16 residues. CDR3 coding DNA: TGTGCCAGTATGGACAGCACAGTTTTCTCTGGAAACACCATATATTTT. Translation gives CASMDSTVFSGNTIYF.

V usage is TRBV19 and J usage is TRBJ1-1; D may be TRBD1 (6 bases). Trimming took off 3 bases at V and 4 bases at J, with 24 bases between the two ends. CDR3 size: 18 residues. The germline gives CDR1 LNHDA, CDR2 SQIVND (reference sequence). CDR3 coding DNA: TGTGCCAGTAGTATCTTAGGGGGAGACCGGGTATTTCGCACTGAAGCTTTCTTT. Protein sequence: CASSILGGDRVFRTEAFF.

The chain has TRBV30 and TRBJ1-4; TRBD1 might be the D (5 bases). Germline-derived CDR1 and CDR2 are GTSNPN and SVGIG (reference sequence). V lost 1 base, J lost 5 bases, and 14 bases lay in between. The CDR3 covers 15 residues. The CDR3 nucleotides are TGTGCCTGGAGTGCACTTGGGGGGGGGAATGAAAAACTGTTTTTT. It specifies CAWSALGGGNEKLFF.

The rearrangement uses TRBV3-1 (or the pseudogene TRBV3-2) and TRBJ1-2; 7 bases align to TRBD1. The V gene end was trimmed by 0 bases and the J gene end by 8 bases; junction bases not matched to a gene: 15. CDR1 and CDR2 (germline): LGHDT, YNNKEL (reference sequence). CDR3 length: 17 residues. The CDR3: CASSQDLIGGPQGGYTF. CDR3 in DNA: TGTGCCAGCAGCCAAGATCTTATTGGGGGCCCACAGGGGGGCTACACCTTC.

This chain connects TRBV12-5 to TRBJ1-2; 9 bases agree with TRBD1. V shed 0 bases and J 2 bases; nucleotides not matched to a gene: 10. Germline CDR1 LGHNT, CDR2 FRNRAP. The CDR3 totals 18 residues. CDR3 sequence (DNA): TGTGCTAGTGGTTTGGTACCCACCGGGACAGGGTCGAACTATGGCTACACCTTC. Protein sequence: CASGLVPTGTGSNYGYTF. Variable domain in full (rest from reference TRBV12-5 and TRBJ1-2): DARVTQTPRHKVTEMGQEVTMRCQPILGHNTVFWYRQTMMQGLELLAYFRNRAPLDDSGMPKDRFSAEMPDATLATLKIQPSEPRDSAVYFCASGLVPTGTGSNYGYTFGSGTRLTVV.

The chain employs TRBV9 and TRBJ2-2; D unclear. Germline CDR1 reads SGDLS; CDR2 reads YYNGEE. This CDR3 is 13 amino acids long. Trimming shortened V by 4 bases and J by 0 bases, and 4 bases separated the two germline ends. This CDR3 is CASSTTNTGELFF. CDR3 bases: TGTGCCAGCAGCACTACGAACACCGGGGAGCTGTTTTTT.

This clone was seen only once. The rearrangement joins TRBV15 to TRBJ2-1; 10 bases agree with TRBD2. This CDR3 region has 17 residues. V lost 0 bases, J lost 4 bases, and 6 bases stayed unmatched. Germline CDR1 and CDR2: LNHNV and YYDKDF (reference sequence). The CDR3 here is CATSRDSSSGSYNEQFF. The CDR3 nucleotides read TGTGCCACCAGCAGAGATTCTTCTAGCGGGAGTTACAATGAGCAGTTCTTC.

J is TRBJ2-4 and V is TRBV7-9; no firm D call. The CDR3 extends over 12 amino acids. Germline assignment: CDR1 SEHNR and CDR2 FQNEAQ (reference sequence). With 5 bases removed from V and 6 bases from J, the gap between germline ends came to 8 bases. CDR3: CASSLSLNIQYF. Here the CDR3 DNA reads TGTGCCAGCAGCCTGAGCTTAAACATTCAGTACTTC.

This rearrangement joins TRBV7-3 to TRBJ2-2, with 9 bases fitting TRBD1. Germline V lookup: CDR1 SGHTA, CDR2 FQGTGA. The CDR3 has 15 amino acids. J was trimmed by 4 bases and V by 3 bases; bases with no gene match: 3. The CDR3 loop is CASSFQTGGTGELFF. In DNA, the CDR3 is TGTGCCAGCAGCTTCCAGACAGGGGGCACCGGGGAGCTGTTTTTT.

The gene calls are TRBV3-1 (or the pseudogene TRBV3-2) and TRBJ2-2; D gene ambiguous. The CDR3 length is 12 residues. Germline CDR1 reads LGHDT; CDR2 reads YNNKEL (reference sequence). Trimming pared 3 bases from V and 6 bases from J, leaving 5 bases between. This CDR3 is CASSHSSGELFF. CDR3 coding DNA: TGTGCCAGCAGCCATAGCTCCGGGGAGCTGTTTTTT.

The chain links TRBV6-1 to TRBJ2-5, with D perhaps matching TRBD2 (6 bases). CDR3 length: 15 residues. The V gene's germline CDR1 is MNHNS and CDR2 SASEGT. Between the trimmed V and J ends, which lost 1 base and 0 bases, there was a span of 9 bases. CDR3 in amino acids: CASSEGPGDQETQYF. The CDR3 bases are TGTGCCAGCAGTGAAGGGCCGGGAGACCAAGAGACCCAGTACTTC.

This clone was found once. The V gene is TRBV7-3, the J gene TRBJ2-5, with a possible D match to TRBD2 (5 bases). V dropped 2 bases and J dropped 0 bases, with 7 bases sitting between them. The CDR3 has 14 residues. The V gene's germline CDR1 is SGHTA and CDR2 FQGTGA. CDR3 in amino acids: CASSLSGNQETQYF. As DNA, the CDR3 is TGTGCCAGCAGCTTATCCGGGAACCAAGAGACCCAGTACTTC.